This T cell receptor (beta chain) was sequenced during a study of blood T cells in healthy people across ages. Many counts were recorded for this clonotype. A J-beta primer mix and a sample-barcoded 5' primer were used in a second PCR of roughly 6 to 11 cycles. MiXCR, applied by TCRdb to the 5' RACE reads, yields one record per CDR3 protein. The table has some 900,000 distinct CDR3 sequences, 29% seen once. With 3 bases removed from V and 7 bases from J, the gap between germline ends came to 13 bases. CDR1 is LGHDT, CDR2 YNNKEL, per germline (reference sequence). This CDR3 has 14 amino acids. What was sequenced was blood. The receptor was isolated from an elderly woman in good health. The chain carries TRBV3-1 and TRBJ2-4, with a weak D call TRBD2 (7 bases). CDR3 sequence: CASSQTRGGNIQYF. For the CDR3, the DNA is TGTGCCAGCAGCCAGACCAGGGGAGGGAACATTCAGTACTTC.